This T cell receptor (beta chain) was sequenced for a study of beta chain features in type 1 diabetes. The CDR3 loop spans 12 amino acids. V lost 4 bases, J lost 8 bases, and 3 bases stayed unmatched. CDR1 is SGDLS and CDR2 is YYNGEE in the germline V gene. This clone was seen only a few times. What it binds is not known. Reverse transcribing all isolated RNA meant expressed TCRB transcripts were sequenced. Sequencing used immunoSEQ multiplex PCR; TCRdb keeps in-frame clones, though not all of them. This repertoire shows 150,000 to 200,000 clones, approximately 10% found once; its top ten account for 0.7%. Study conclusions and caveats: Moderate but significant shortening of TCRB CDR3s was recorded in all four CD4+ subsets from Type 1 diabetes patients.

The TCR was taken from a woman in her thirties with type 1 diabetes. The sequencing input was central memory CD4+ T cells from blood. The gene calls are TRBV9 and TRBJ1-5; 7 bases are shared with TRBD1. The CDR3 DNA sequence: TGTGCCAGCAGCAGGGGGCGTGAGCCCCAGCATTTT. This codes for CASSRGREPQHF.